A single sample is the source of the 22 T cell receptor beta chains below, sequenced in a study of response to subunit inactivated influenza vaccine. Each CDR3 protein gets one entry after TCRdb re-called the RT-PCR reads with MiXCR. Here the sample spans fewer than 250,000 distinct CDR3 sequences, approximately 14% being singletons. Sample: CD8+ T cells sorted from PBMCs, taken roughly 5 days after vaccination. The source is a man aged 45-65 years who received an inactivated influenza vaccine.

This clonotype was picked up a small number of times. In DNA form, the CDR3 reads TGTGCCAGCAGCCAAGACGCAATGGTTAATGAAAAACTGTTTTTT. The encoded protein is CASSQDAMVNEKLFF. The chain carries TRBV14 and TRBJ1-4; D gene ambiguous. Trimming removed 0 bases from V and 4 bases from J, with 9 bases in between. The CDR3 is 15 residues long. Germline CDR1 is SGHDN and CDR2 is FVKESK.

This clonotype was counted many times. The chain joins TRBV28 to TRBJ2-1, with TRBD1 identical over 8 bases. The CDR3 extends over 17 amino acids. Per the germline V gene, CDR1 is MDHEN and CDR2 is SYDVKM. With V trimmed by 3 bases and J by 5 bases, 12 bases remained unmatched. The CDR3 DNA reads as TGTGCCAGCAGTTTTAATGGGGGGACAGGCTTCGACAATGAGCAGTTCTTC. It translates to CASSFNGGTGFDNEQFF.

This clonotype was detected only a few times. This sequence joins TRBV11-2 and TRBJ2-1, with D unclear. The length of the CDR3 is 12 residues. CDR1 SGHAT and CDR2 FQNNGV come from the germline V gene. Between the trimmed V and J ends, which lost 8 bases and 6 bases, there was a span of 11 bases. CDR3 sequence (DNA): TGTGCCAGCGGCAAGAGAAGCAATGAGCAGTTCTTC. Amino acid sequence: CASGKRSNEQFF.

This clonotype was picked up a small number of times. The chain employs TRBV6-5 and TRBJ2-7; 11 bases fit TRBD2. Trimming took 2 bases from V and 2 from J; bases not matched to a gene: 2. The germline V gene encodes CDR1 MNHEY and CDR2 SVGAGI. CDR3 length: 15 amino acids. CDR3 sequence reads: CASSYGTSGTYEQYF. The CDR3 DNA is TGTGCCAGCAGTTACGGGACTAGCGGTACCTACGAGCAGTACTTC.

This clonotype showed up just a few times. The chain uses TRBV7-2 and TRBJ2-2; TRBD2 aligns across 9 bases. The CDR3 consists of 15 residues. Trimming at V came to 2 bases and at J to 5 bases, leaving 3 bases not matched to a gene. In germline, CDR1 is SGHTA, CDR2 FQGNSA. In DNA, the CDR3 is TGTGCCAGCAGCTTATTACTAGCGGGTACCGGGGAGCTGTTTTTT. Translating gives CASSLLLAGTGELFF. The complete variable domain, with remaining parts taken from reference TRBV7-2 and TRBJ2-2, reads GAGVSQSPSNKVTEKGKDVELRCDPISGHTALYWYRQSLGQGLEFLIYFQGNSAPDKSGLPSDRFSAERTGGSVSTLTIQRTQQEDSAVYLCASSLLLAGTGELFFGEGSRLTVL.

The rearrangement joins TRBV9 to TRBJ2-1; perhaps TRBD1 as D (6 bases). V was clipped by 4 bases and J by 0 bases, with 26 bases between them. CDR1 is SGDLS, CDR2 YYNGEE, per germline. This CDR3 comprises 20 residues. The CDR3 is CASSPSGTRSSVSSYNEQFF. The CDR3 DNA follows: TGTGCCAGCAGCCCCTCCGGGACACGGAGTAGTGTGAGCTCCTACAATGAGCAGTTCTTC.

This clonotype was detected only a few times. CDR3 amino acids: CASSLLSEAFF. Here the CDR3 DNA reads TGTGCCAGCAGCTTACTCTCTGAAGCTTTCTTT. V usage is TRBV11-2 and J usage is TRBJ1-1; D gene uncertain. Trimming stripped 2 bases from V and 6 bases from J, with 4 bases between. The V gene's germline CDR1 is SGHAT and CDR2 FQNNGV. This CDR3 is 11 amino acids long. Variable domain in full (rest from reference TRBV11-2 and TRBJ1-1): EAGVAQSPRYKIIEKRQSVAFWCNPISGHATLYWYQQILGQGPKLLIQFQNNGVVDDSQLPKDRFSAERLKGVDSTLKIQPAKLEDSAVYLCASSLLSEAFFGQGTRLTVV.

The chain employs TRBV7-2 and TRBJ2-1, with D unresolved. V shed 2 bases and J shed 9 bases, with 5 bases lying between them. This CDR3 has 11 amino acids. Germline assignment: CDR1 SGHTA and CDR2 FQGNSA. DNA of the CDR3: TGTGCCAGCAGCTTATGGGCTGAGCAGTTCTTC. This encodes CASSLWAEQFF.

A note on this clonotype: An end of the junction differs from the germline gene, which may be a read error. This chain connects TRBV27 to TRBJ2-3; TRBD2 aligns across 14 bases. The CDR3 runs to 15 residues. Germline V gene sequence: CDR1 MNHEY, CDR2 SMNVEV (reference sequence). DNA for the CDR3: TGTGCCAGCAGTTTAGGGACTAGCGGGAGAGCAGATACGCAGTTT. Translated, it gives CASSLGTSGRADTQF.

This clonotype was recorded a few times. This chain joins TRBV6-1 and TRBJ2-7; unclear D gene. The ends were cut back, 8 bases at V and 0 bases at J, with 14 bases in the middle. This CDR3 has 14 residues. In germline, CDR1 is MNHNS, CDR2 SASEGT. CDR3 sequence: CASDRLSSSYEQYF. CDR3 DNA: TGTGCCAGCGACCGGTTGAGCTCCTCCTACGAGCAGTACTTC.

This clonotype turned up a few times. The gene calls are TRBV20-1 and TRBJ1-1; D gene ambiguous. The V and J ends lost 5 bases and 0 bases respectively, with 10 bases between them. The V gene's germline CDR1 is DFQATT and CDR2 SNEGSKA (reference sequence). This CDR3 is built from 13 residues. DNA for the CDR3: TGCAGTGCTGAACAGAGATTGAACACTGAAGCTTTCTTT. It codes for CSAEQRLNTEAFF.

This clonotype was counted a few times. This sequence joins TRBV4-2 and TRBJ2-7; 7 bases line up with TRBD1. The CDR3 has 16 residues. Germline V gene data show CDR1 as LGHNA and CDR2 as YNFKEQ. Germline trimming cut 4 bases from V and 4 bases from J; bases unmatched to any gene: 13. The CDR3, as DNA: TGTGCCAGCAGCCCTTCTGGAAGGCAGGGGGATTACGAGCAGTACTTC. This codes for CASSPSGRQGDYEQYF.

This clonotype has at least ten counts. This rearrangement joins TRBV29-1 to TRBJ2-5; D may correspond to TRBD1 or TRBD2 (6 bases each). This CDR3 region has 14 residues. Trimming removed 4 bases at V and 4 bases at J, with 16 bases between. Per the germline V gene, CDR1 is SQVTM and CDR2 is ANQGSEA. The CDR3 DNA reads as TGCAGCGTTGGAGTTTGGAGGGGGGCAGAGACCCAGTACTTC. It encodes CSVGVWRGAETQYF.

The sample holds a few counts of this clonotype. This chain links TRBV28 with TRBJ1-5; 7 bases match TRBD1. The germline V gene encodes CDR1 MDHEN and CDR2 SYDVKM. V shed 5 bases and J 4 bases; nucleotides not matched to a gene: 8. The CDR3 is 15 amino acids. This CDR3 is CASSLGDRLNQPQHF. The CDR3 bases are TGTGCCAGCAGTCTTGGGGACAGACTAAATCAGCCCCAGCATTTT.

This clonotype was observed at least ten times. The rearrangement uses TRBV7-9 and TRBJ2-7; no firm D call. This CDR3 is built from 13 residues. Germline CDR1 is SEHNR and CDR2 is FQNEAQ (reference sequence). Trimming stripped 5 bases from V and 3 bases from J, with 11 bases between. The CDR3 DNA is TGTGCCAGCAGCCTCGGGTCTTACTACGAGCAGTACTTC. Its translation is CASSLGSYYEQYF.

The CDR3 is CASSQVSSGLSSYNEQFF. The CDR3 DNA reads TGTGCCAGCAGCCAAGTTTCGAGCGGCCTTAGCTCCTACAATGAGCAGTTCTTC. J is TRBJ2-1 and V is TRBV3-1; tentatively, D is TRBD2 (5 bases). Germline V gene data show CDR1 as LGHDT and CDR2 as YNNKEL (reference sequence). There are 18 residues in the CDR3. Trimming shortened V by 1 base and J by 0 bases, and 16 bases separated the two germline ends.

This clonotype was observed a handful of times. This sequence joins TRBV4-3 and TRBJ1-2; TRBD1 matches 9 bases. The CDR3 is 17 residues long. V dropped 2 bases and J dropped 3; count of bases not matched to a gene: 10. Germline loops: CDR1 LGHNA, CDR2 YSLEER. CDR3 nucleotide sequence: TGCGCCAGCAGCCAAATTTCGACAGGGGGAGAAGACTATGGCTACACCTTC. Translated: CASSQISTGGEDYGYTF.

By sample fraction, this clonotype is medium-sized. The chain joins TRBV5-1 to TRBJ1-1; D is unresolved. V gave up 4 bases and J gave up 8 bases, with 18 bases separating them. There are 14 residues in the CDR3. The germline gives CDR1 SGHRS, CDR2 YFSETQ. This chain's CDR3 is CASSPLGESTEAFF. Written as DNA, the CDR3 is TGCGCCAGCAGCCCCCTGGGCGAGAGTACAGAAGCTTTCTTT.

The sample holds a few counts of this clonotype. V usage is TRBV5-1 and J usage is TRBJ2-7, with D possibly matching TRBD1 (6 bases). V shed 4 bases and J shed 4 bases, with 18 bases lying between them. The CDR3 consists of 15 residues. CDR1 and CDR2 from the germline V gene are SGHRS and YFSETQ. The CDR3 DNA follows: TGCGCCAGCAGCATCACCGGGACATCCCTTTACGAGCAGTACTTC. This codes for CASSITGTSLYEQYF.

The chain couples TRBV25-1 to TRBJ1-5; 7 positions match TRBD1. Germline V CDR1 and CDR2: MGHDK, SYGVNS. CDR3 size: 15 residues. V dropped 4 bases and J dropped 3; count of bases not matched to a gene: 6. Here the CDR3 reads CASSASTGLNQPQHF. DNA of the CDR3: TGTGCCAGCAGTGCCTCGACAGGGCTCAATCAGCCCCAGCATTTT.

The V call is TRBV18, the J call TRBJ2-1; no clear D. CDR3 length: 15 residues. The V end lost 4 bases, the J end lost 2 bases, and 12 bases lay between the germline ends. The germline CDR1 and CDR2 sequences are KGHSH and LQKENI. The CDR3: CASSRLFGAYNEQFF. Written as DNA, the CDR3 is TGTGCCAGCTCACGGCTTTTTGGAGCCTACAATGAGCAGTTCTTC.

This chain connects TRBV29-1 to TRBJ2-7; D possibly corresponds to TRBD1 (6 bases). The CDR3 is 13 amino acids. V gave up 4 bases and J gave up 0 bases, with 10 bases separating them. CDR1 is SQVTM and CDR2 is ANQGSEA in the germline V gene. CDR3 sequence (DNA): TGCAGCGTTGCGGAAGGGGGCTCCTACGAGCAGTACTTC. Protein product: CSVAEGGSYEQYF.